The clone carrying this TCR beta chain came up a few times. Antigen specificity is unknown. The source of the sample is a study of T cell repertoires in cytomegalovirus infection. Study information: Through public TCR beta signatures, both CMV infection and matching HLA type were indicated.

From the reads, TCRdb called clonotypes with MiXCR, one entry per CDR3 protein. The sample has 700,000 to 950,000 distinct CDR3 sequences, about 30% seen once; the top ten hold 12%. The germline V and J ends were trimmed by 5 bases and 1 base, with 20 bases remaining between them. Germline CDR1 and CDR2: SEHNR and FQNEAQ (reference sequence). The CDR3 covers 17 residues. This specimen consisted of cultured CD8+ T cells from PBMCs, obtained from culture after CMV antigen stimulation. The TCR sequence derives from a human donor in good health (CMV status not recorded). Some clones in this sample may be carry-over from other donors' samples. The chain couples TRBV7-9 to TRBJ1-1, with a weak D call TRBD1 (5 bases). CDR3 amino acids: CASSPGGTGMGNTEAFF. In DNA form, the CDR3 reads TGTGCCAGCAGCCCGGGCGGGACGGGCATGGGGAACACTGAAGCTTTCTTT.